The 2 T cell receptor beta chains below all came from one sample that was sequenced in a study of T cells in tuberculosis. Sequencing used immunoSEQ multiplex PCR; TCRdb keeps in-frame clones, though not all of them. Of about 24,000 clones listed, about 95% are singletons. Sequencing was done on a sample of PBMCs. The receptors originated from a donor aged 10 to 29 with latent tuberculosis or without tuberculosis infection.

The chain uses TRBV29-1 and TRBJ1-2; D remains unclear. Germline values: CDR1 SQVTM, CDR2 ANQGSEA. The CDR3 is made up of 13 amino acids. V lost 5 bases to trimming and J lost 4 bases, with 14 bases between them. The DNA of the CDR3 is TGCAGCGTTAATCGGAAGGAGGGCTATGGCTACACCTTC. Encoded protein: CSVNRKEGYGYTF. Full variable domain (rest looked up from reference TRBV29-1 and TRBJ1-2): SAVISQKPSRDICQRGTSLTIQCQVDSQVTMMFWYRQQPGQSLTLIATANQGSEATYESGFVIDKFPISRPNLTFSTLTVSNMSPEDSSIYLCSVNRKEGYGYTFGSGTRLTVV.

This clone was seen once. The V gene is TRBV11-2, the J gene TRBJ2-3, with a tentative D call TRBD1 (6 bases). CDR3 length: 16 amino acids. V was clipped by 0 bases and J by 3 bases, with 13 bases between them. The germline V gene encodes CDR1 SGHAT and CDR2 FQNNGV. CDR3 loop: CASSLEGRGNTDTQYF. CDR3 bases: TGTGCCAGCAGCTTAGAGGGCAGGGGAAATACAGATACGCAGTATTTT.